This T cell receptor (beta chain) was captured in a study of metastatic and nonmetastatic thyroid tumors. On this clone: The antigen remains unidentified.

No treatment of any kind had been given to any patient before thyroid surgery. Findings and caveats of the study: A significant increase in TCR beta diversity was reportedly seen in malignant thyroid tumors relative to benign nodules, in blood and tumor.

In the source study's methods: The study's classifier, a distant-metastasis tool for papillary thyroid cancer, was built using CDR3 differences across clinicopathological groups. TCRdb re-called the PCR reads via MiXCR. The V and J calls here are based on TCRdb, not the publication. The sample lists roughly 27,000 clones, around 13% occurring once. Germline V gene sequence: CDR1 MDHEN, CDR2 SYDVKM. V lost 2 bases and J 9 bases, leaving 17 bases between the germline ends. CDR3 length: 15 amino acids. This TCR came from a female donor with papillary thyroid cancer or a benign thyroid nodule (not recorded which). Some clones in this sample may be carry-over from other donors' samples. Material: blood. The rearrangement links TRBV28 to TRBJ1-5; no definite D call. The CDR3 sequence: CASSLGSDPSRPQHF. Here the CDR3 DNA reads TGTGCCAGCAGTTTAGGTAGTGATCCCTCTCGGCCCCAGCATTTT.